This T cell receptor beta chain derives from a study of blood T cell repertoires in COVID-19. Per germline, CDR1 MNHEY and CDR2 SVGAGI. V was shortened by 10 bases and J by 1 base, with 13 bases between the two germline ends. The CDR3 extends over 14 amino acids. This table comes from immunoSEQ multiplex PCR, and its TCRdb copy is limited to in-frame clones, with some not included. The repertoire holds some 400,000 clones, with approximately 77% as singletons. This receptor was taken from a human donor with acute or convalescent COVID-19. The donor label of this sample is uncertain. The rearrangement uses TRBV6-5 and TRBJ2-2, with D unclear. Sequences were obtained from peripheral blood. CDR3 in amino acids: CATILHLNTGELFF. The DNA of the CDR3 is TGTGCCACCATCTTACACCTGAACACCGGGGAGCTGTTTTTT.